This entry lists 8 T cell receptor beta chains sequenced from one sample in a study of Ad26.COV2.S vaccination and SARS-CoV-2 variants. Repertoires were generated with immunoSEQ multiplex PCR, while TCRdb's copy carries only in-frame clones and drops some. This table holds about 180,000 clones, around 88% found once. The material sequenced was peripheral blood, taken after recovery from COVID-19. These receptors all come from a human donor who had recovered from COVID-19.

The chain couples TRBV4-1 to TRBJ2-5; D possibly uses TRBD1 or TRBD2 (5 bases each). Trimming cost V 3 bases and J 4 bases, with 9 bases left between them. Germline V lookup: CDR1 MGHRA, CDR2 YSYEKL. The CDR3 loop spans 13 amino acids. The chain's CDR3 is CASSHQRGETQYF. CDR3 DNA: TGCGCCAGCAGCCATCAGAGGGGAGAGACCCAGTACTTC.

Written as DNA, the CDR3 is TGTGCCAGCAGCTTGATTCTAGCGGGGGTCTACGAGCAGTACTTC. Its protein product is CASSLILAGVYEQYF. This chain joins TRBV5-8 and TRBJ2-7; the match to TRBD2 covers 10 bases. The CDR3 sequence is 15 residues long. Germline values: CDR1 SGHTS, CDR2 YDEGEE. Trimming cost V 1 base and J 3 bases; bases outside gene matches: 4.

This clone was recorded only once. The gene calls are TRBV4-1 and TRBJ2-5; D is ambiguous. The CDR3 extends over 13 amino acids. V dropped 4 bases and J dropped 4 bases, with 10 bases sitting between them. Germline loops: CDR1 MGHRA, CDR2 YSYEKL. CDR3 in DNA: TGCGCCAGCAGCCTAAGGGCCGGAGAGACCCAGTACTTC. Protein: CASSLRAGETQYF.

The chain carries TRBV4-2 and TRBJ2-1; D is undetermined. The CDR3 consists of 13 residues. The germline V and J ends were trimmed by 0 bases and 8 bases, with 8 bases remaining between them. Germline V gene data show CDR1 as LGHNA and CDR2 as YNFKEQ. The CDR3 nucleotides are TGTGCCAGCAGCCAAGACGGCGTAGATGAGCAGTTCTTC. This translates into CASSQDGVDEQFF.

This sequence joins TRBV7-8 and TRBJ1-3; possibly TRBD1 for D (6 bases). Trimming cost V 0 bases and J 0 bases, with 9 bases left between them. Germline assignment: CDR1 SGHVS and CDR2 FQNEAQ. The CDR3 consists of 16 residues. The CDR3 sequence is CASSLAQGYSGNTIYF. The CDR3 DNA is TGTGCCAGCAGCTTAGCACAGGGTTACTCTGGAAACACCATATATTTT.

This clone was observed a single time. This chain links TRBV5-1 with TRBJ2-3, with 10 bases identical to TRBD2. The CDR3 consists of 17 residues. The germline CDR1 and CDR2 sequences are SGHRS and YFSETQ. V gave up 2 bases and J gave up 1 base; unmatched junction bases: 7. CDR3 DNA sequence: TGCGCCAGCAGCTTAAGCAGGAGCGGGGGGGGCACAGATACGCAGTATTTT. Amino acids: CASSLSRSGGGTDTQYF. The full variable domain, completed using reference TRBV5-1 and TRBJ2-3, is KAGVTQTPRYLIKTRGQQVTLSCSPISGHRSVSWYQQTPGQGLQFLFEYFSETQRNKGNFPGRFSGRQFSNSRSEMNVSTLELGDSALYLCASSLSRSGGGTDTQYFGPGTRLTVL.

The J gene is TRBJ1-1, the V gene TRBV6-5, with TRBD1 matching 8 bases. The trim removed 7 bases at V and 11 bases at J, leaving 9 bases unmatched. The CDR3 sequence is 12 residues long. Germline V lookup: CDR1 MNHEY, CDR2 SVGAGI. The CDR3 sequence is CASTLPTGEAFF. DNA for the CDR3: TGTGCCAGCACCCTTCCGACAGGGGAGGCTTTCTTT.

The rearrangement joins TRBV19 to TRBJ1-2, with 8 bases matching TRBD1. The CDR3 has 13 residues. With V trimmed by 7 bases and J by 5 bases, 6 bases remained unmatched. Germline loops: CDR1 LNHDA, CDR2 SQIVND (reference sequence). DNA of the CDR3: TGTGCCAGTACCACGGGACAGGAGTATGGCTACACCTTC. It is translated as CASTTGQEYGYTF.